This T cell receptor beta chain was captured by sequencing in a study of shared clonotypes between healthy human individuals. About the research overall: Ranging from 18 to 49 in age, donors were a couple of women and three men.

The CDR3 is 15 residues long. From germline, CDR1 is MGHRA and CDR2 YSYEKL. The V segment lost 4 bases and the J segment 4 bases; nucleotides outside the gene matches: 4. The deep-level immunoSEQ assay was used. The table came from immunoSEQ multiplex PCR; TCRdb's copy has only in-frame clones and leaves some out. The profile covers some 380,000 clones, with 96% appearing a single time and less than 0.35% taken by the ten largest. The donors, all of them Caucasian adults, lived in Nashville, Tennessee. The sequenced sample consisted of memory CD8+ T cells sorted from blood. Subset defined: CD45RO+ cells pooled with CCR7-negative TemRA cells. The sequence derives from a young man in good health. J is TRBJ2-1 and V is TRBV4-1, with 10 positions matching TRBD2. The CDR3 bases are TGCGCCAGCAGCCCCGGACTAGCGGAGTACAATGAGCAGTTCTTC. It yields the protein CASSPGLAEYNEQFF.